What follows are 30 T cell receptor beta chains derived from one specimen sequenced in a study of shared clonotypes between healthy human individuals. Measured with immunoSEQ multiplex PCR; TCRdb has only the in-frame clones, and not every one. Of fewer than 1.6 million clones listed, approximately 98.5% are singletons. The specimen was naive CD4+ T cells sorted from blood. Sample subset: CD45RA+ positively selected. The receptors originated from a man aged 25-40 years in good health.

V is TRBV5-1 and J is TRBJ2-1; D is unresolved. V was cut by 0 bases and J by 8 bases, with 12 bases left in between. CDR3 size: 14 residues. Germline V gene data show CDR1 as SGHRS and CDR2 as YFSETQ. The CDR3 nucleotides are TGCGCCAGCAGCTTGGGTATCAACACCGATGAGCAGTTCTTC. It translates to CASSLGINTDEQFF.

The rearrangement links TRBV21-1 to TRBJ2-5. TRBV21-1 is assigned pseudogene status. This CDR3 has 17 amino acids. The CDR3 protein is CASRQKGKRCIQETQYF. The CDR3 DNA follows: TGTGCCAGCAGGCAGAAGGGCAAGCGTTGTATCCAAGAGACCCAGTACTTC.

This clone was counted a single time. The rearrangement uses TRBV5-4 and TRBJ2-3; D is undetermined. CDR1 and CDR2 from the germline V gene are SGHNT and YYREEE (reference sequence). The CDR3 extends over 15 amino acids. The V and J ends lost 2 bases and 0 bases respectively, with 10 bases between them. CDR3 sequence (DNA): TGTGCCAGCAGCTTCCGATCACCTAGCACAGATACGCAGTATTTT. This encodes CASSFRSPSTDTQYF.

The rearrangement joins TRBV9 to TRBJ2-1, with 9 bases lining up with TRBD2. V gave up 4 bases and J gave up 5 bases; unmatched junction bases: 10. This CDR3 has 16 residues. Germline CDR1 and CDR2: SGDLS and YYNGEE. CDR3 sequence: CASSPRTSVRNNEQFF. The CDR3 DNA sequence: TGTGCCAGCAGCCCCCGGACTAGCGTAAGAAACAATGAGCAGTTCTTC.

This chain links TRBV9 with TRBJ1-2; 10 nucleotides line up with TRBD1. The CDR3 runs 15 residues. Germline lookup yields CDR1 SGDLS and CDR2 YYNGEE. V shed 3 bases and J 7 bases; nucleotides not matched to a gene: 9. CDR3 in amino acids: CASSAARRDRGGYTF. The CDR3 region has the DNA TGTGCCAGCAGCGCCGCTCGGCGGGACAGGGGTGGCTACACCTTC.

The chain recombines TRBV6-5 with TRBJ2-1, with 9 nucleotides matching TRBD1. From germline, CDR1 is MNHEY and CDR2 SVGAGI. V lost 2 bases to trimming and J lost 8 bases; unmatched junction nucleotides: 4. This CDR3 has 14 amino acids. Here the CDR3 DNA reads TGTGCCAGCAGTTACAGACAGGGGGGGCATGAGCAGTTCTTC. Its translation: CASSYRQGGHEQFF.

This clone was seen once. The V gene is TRBV21-1, the J gene TRBJ2-7; TRBD1, as called in the table, went unchecked against the DNA. TRBV21-1 is a documented pseudogene. This CDR3 spans 13 amino acids. The CDR3 sequence: CASDQTGSHEQYF. Here the CDR3 DNA reads TGTGCCAGCGACCAGACAGGGTCCCACGAGCAGTACTTC.

The chain employs TRBV15 and TRBJ1-1; possible D gene TRBD1, 6 bases. Germline CDR1 LNHNV, CDR2 YYDKDF (reference sequence). V lost 1 base and J 5 bases, leaving 14 bases between the germline ends. This CDR3 spans 15 amino acids. The CDR3 DNA sequence: TGTGCCACCAGCAGAGGAGACAGGATGGGAACTGAAGCTTTCTTT. As protein: CATSRGDRMGTEAFF.

This clone was detected once. The sample carries other DNA sequences with the same CDR3. The rearrangement links TRBV5-1 to TRBJ1-4; TRBD1 matches at 7 bases. CDR1 is SGHRS and CDR2 is YFSETQ in the germline V gene. The CDR3 contains 14 residues. J was trimmed by 8 bases and V by 0 bases; bases with no gene match: 4. CDR3 residues: CASSLGQGGEKLFF. In DNA form, the CDR3 reads TGCGCCAGCAGCTTGGGACAGGGAGGGGAAAAACTGTTTTTT.

On this clone: Other DNA variants within this sample encode the same CDR3. The chain carries TRBV5-1 and TRBJ2-5, with D perhaps given as TRBD1 or TRBD2 (5 bases each). The V gene lost 1 base and the J gene lost 2 bases, with 9 bases spanning the gap. Looked up from germline, CDR1 is SGHRS and CDR2 is YFSETQ. There are 14 residues in the CDR3. In DNA form, the CDR3 reads TGCGCCAGCAGCTTGCCGGGACGGCAAGAGACCCAGTACTTC. Its protein is CASSLPGRQETQYF.

This sequence joins TRBV7-9 and TRBJ2-2; TRBD1 aligns across 11 bases. Germline values: CDR1 SEHNR, CDR2 FQNEAQ (reference sequence). The CDR3 is made up of 17 amino acids. The trim removed 0 bases at V and 6 bases at J, leaving 6 bases unmatched. CDR3 sequence (DNA): TGTGCCAGCAGCTTAGCGGCGGGGACAGGGGGTGCCGGGGAGCTGTTTTTT. Amino acid sequence: CASSLAAGTGGAGELFF.

The V and J genes are TRBV30 and TRBJ1-2, with 7 bases fitting TRBD1. The CDR3 sequence is 15 residues long. CDR1 is GTSNPN and CDR2 is SVGIG in the germline V gene (reference sequence). V lost 0 bases, J lost 4 bases, and 8 bases stayed unmatched. CDR3: CAWSVRAGGSYGYTF. The CDR3 bases are TGTGCCTGGAGTGTACGGGCAGGGGGTAGCTATGGCTACACCTTC.

This clone showed up just once. This sequence joins TRBV30 and TRBJ2-7, with D possibly matching TRBD1 (5 bases). Germline-derived CDR1 and CDR2 are GTSNPN and SVGIG (reference sequence). V lost 3 bases and J lost 0, with 9 bases in between. This CDR3 comprises 13 residues. CDR3 in amino acids: CAWSRRVSYEQYF. Written as DNA, the CDR3 is TGTGCCTGGAGCCGCAGGGTCTCCTACGAGCAGTACTTC.

This chain connects TRBV5-5 to TRBJ2-7, with D unclear. V lost 4 bases to trimming and J lost 2 bases, with 10 bases between them. Germline assignment: CDR1 SGHKS and CDR2 YYEKEE (reference sequence). The CDR3 consists of 13 residues. In nucleotides, the CDR3 is TGTGCCAGCAGCCCTCGGGTCACCTACGAGCAGTACTTC. Translation gives CASSPRVTYEQYF.

The chain has TRBV11-2 and TRBJ2-2, with TRBD1 identical over 8 bases. The CDR3 loop spans 14 amino acids. J lost 4 bases, V lost 5 bases, and 3 bases had no gene match. From germline, CDR1 is SGHAT and CDR2 FQNNGV. CDR3 amino acids: CASSRQGSTGELFF. The CDR3 nucleotides are TGTGCCAGCAGCAGACAGGGGAGCACCGGGGAGCTGTTTTTT.

This clone has only one observation. The chain couples TRBV7-2 to TRBJ1-1; perhaps TRBD1 as D (5 bases). The CDR3 has 14 residues. Per the germline V gene, CDR1 is SGHTA and CDR2 is FQGNSA. V dropped 4 bases and J dropped 4 bases, with 13 bases sitting between them. CDR3 DNA sequence: TGTGCCAGCAGCTCGTTGGGGCGGCGCACTGAAGCTTTCTTT. Translating it yields CASSSLGRRTEAFF.

This chain links TRBV6-6 with TRBJ1-1, with no clear D. The CDR3 is made up of 14 amino acids. Germline V CDR1 and CDR2: MNHNY, SVGAGI (reference sequence). V lost 4 bases and J 9 bases, leaving 18 bases between the germline ends. The DNA for the CDR3 is TGTGCCAGCAGTTCCCCGGGCCCCCTCACGAAAGCTTTCTTT. Its protein product is CASSSPGPLTKAFF.

This clone was recorded only once. The chain employs TRBV30 and TRBJ2-7, with D perhaps assigned TRBD1 or TRBD2 (5 bases each). CDR1 is GTSNPN, CDR2 SVGIG, per germline (reference sequence). The CDR3 is 15 residues long. Trimming took off 2 bases at V and 2 bases at J, with 16 bases between the two ends. CDR3 sequence: CAWSSGQGAPYEQYF. The CDR3 DNA is TGTGCCTGGAGTTCCGGGCAGGGAGCCCCCTACGAGCAGTACTTC.

The rearrangement links TRBV7-9 to TRBJ2-5; D possibly corresponds to TRBD1 (5 bases). Germline V lookup: CDR1 SEHNR, CDR2 FQNEAQ (reference sequence). The CDR3 is 19 amino acids. The V end lost 3 bases, the J end lost 4 bases, and 27 bases lay between the germline ends. CDR3 in amino acids: CASSFFTFSGAHRGETQYF. The CDR3 DNA reads TGTGCCAGCAGCTTTTTCACGTTCTCTGGGGCCCATCGAGGAGAGACCCAGTACTTC.

The CDR3 spells CASSSVSVSGPNEKLFF. In DNA, the CDR3 is TGTGCCAGCAGCTCTGTAAGCGTGAGCGGCCCTAATGAAAAACTGTTTTTT. This chain connects TRBV7-9 to TRBJ1-4; no clear D. The CDR3 sequence is 17 residues long. The V end lost 4 bases, the J end lost 3 bases, and 18 bases lay between the germline ends. Per germline, CDR1 SEHNR and CDR2 FQNEAQ (reference sequence). The whole variable domain, filled in from reference TRBV7-9 and TRBJ1-4, reads DTGVSQNPRHKITKRGQNVTFRCDPISEHNRLYWYRQTLGQGPEFLTYFQNEAQLEKSRLLSDRFSAERPKGSFSTLEIQRTEQGDSAMYLCASSSVSVSGPNEKLFFGSGTQLSVL.

J is TRBJ2-7 and V is TRBV4-1; 7 positions agree with TRBD2. The CDR3 loop spans 16 amino acids. Looked up from germline, CDR1 is MGHRA and CDR2 is YSYEKL. V was clipped by 1 base and J by 1 base; unmatched bases: 7. The CDR3 DNA is TGCGCCAGCAGCCAAGCCGTAGCGGGTCAGTCCTACGAGCAGTACTTC. The encoded protein is CASSQAVAGQSYEQYF.

V is TRBV18 and J is TRBJ1-5, with D perhaps TRBD1 (6 bases). In germline, CDR1 is KGHSH, CDR2 LQKENI. Trimming shortened V by 4 bases and J by 1 base, and 14 bases separated the two germline ends. This CDR3 is 16 amino acids long. The CDR3 protein is CASSRTGATSNQPQHF. The CDR3, as DNA: TGTGCCAGCTCACGGACGGGGGCTACGAGCAATCAGCCCCAGCATTTT.

V is TRBV5-4 and J is TRBJ1-1; 7 bases line up with TRBD1. The V and J ends lost 0 bases and 5 bases, in that order; junction bases with no gene match: 4. Germline V lookup: CDR1 SGHNT, CDR2 YYREEE (reference sequence). This CDR3 has 14 amino acids. The CDR3 is CASSLAGGRTEAFF. The CDR3 coding sequence is TGTGCCAGCAGCTTGGCAGGGGGTCGGACTGAAGCTTTCTTT.

To note about this clone: Distinct nucleotide sequences in the sample also encode this CDR3. The gene calls are TRBV6-1 and TRBJ2-1; D gene unclear. The CDR3 contains 13 residues. The V and J ends lost 1 base and 2 bases respectively, with 3 bases between them. The germline CDR1 and CDR2 sequences are MNHNS and SASEGT. The CDR3: CASSEGPYNEQFF. In DNA form, the CDR3 reads TGTGCCAGCAGTGAAGGTCCCTACAATGAGCAGTTCTTC.

The chain is built from TRBV30 and TRBJ2-5, with D possibly matching TRBD2 (6 bases). The CDR3 extends over 10 amino acids. Germline V CDR1 and CDR2: GTSNPN, SVGIG (reference sequence). With 4 bases removed from V and 14 bases from J, the gap between germline ends came to 14 bases. CDR3 coding DNA: TGTGCCTGGACCGGCGGGACTCTATACTTC. Translation gives CAWTGGTLYF.

The count of this clone is one. Relative to the germline gene, one junction end is altered; a read error may explain this. CDR3 sequence reads: CASSVAGGSYEQYF. CDR3 nucleotides: TGTGCCAGCAGCGTAGCGGGAGGGTCCTACGAGCAGTACTTC. The gene calls are TRBV7-6 and TRBJ2-7; 11 bases line up with TRBD2. The CDR3 has 14 amino acids. Germline V lookup: CDR1 SGHVS, CDR2 FNYEAQ.

This chain connects TRBV14 to TRBJ1-1; the D is unclear. This CDR3 is built from 13 residues. V gave up 3 bases and J gave up 4 bases, with 9 bases separating them. The germline V gene has CDR1 SGHDN and CDR2 FVKESK. The CDR3 DNA reads as TGTGCCAGCAGCCATTCAAGGGCCACTGAAGCTTTCTTT. It translates to CASSHSRATEAFF.

This chain connects TRBV5-4 to TRBJ2-7; the D is unclear. CDR1 and CDR2 from the germline V gene are SGHNT and YYREEE (reference sequence). The CDR3 totals 15 residues. Trimming removed 4 bases from V and 2 bases from J, with 16 bases in between. The CDR3 nucleotides read TGTGCCAGCAGCGGCATAGGAACACCTCCCTACGAGCAGTACTTC. This encodes CASSGIGTPPYEQYF.

The chain uses TRBV7-2 and TRBJ2-1; TRBD1 might be the D (5 bases). From germline, CDR1 is SGHTA and CDR2 FQGNSA. V was pared by 5 bases and J by 6 bases, with 20 bases between. The CDR3 contains 16 residues. Here the CDR3 DNA reads TGTGCCAGCAGCAAAGGTCAGGGTGGCGTTCCCAATGAGCAGTTCTTC. It yields the protein CASSKGQGGVPNEQFF.

This clone has only one observation. The V call is TRBV5-1, the J call TRBJ2-6, with TRBD1 identical over 7 bases. V shed 4 bases and J 3 bases; nucleotides not matched to a gene: 13. CDR3 length: 18 residues. Per germline, CDR1 SGHRS and CDR2 YFSETQ. The CDR3 protein is CASSPRPGTEGGANVLTF. The CDR3 region has the DNA TGCGCCAGCAGCCCGCGGCCCGGGACAGAAGGTGGGGCCAACGTCCTGACTTTC.